This T cell receptor (beta chain) was retrieved from a study of T cell responses to AZD1222 COVID-19 vaccine. General study points: Mapped onto spike, vaccine-associated CD4 TCRs spanned it and were dominant at 160-218 and 743-854. A reported finding is that nearly half of spike-specific TCRs target unmutated variant regions. There were mostly white British donors and more females than males, and clonal diversity was possibly underestimated. Increased Spike-specific TCR breadth and depth were observed after two AZD1222 doses.

As concerns this clone: Its cognate antigen is unknown.

The CDR3 contains 16 residues. Germline lookup yields CDR1 MNHEY and CDR2 SVGEGT. Trimming removed 5 bases at V and 1 base at J, with 17 bases between. Profiling relied on immunoSEQ multiplex PCR, and the TCRdb table lists in-frame clones only, not all of them. The sample carries about 120,000 clones, about 90% recorded once. The receptor comes from an adult in good health. Source: peripheral blood, taken on day 0 of MenACWY control vaccination. V is TRBV6-2 or TRBV6-3 and J is TRBJ1-1; TRBD1 might be the D (5 bases). CDR3 region: CASSATTGRRNTEAFF. The DNA for the CDR3 is TGTGCCAGCAGTGCTACGACGGGACGGAGGAACACTGAAGCTTTCTTT.